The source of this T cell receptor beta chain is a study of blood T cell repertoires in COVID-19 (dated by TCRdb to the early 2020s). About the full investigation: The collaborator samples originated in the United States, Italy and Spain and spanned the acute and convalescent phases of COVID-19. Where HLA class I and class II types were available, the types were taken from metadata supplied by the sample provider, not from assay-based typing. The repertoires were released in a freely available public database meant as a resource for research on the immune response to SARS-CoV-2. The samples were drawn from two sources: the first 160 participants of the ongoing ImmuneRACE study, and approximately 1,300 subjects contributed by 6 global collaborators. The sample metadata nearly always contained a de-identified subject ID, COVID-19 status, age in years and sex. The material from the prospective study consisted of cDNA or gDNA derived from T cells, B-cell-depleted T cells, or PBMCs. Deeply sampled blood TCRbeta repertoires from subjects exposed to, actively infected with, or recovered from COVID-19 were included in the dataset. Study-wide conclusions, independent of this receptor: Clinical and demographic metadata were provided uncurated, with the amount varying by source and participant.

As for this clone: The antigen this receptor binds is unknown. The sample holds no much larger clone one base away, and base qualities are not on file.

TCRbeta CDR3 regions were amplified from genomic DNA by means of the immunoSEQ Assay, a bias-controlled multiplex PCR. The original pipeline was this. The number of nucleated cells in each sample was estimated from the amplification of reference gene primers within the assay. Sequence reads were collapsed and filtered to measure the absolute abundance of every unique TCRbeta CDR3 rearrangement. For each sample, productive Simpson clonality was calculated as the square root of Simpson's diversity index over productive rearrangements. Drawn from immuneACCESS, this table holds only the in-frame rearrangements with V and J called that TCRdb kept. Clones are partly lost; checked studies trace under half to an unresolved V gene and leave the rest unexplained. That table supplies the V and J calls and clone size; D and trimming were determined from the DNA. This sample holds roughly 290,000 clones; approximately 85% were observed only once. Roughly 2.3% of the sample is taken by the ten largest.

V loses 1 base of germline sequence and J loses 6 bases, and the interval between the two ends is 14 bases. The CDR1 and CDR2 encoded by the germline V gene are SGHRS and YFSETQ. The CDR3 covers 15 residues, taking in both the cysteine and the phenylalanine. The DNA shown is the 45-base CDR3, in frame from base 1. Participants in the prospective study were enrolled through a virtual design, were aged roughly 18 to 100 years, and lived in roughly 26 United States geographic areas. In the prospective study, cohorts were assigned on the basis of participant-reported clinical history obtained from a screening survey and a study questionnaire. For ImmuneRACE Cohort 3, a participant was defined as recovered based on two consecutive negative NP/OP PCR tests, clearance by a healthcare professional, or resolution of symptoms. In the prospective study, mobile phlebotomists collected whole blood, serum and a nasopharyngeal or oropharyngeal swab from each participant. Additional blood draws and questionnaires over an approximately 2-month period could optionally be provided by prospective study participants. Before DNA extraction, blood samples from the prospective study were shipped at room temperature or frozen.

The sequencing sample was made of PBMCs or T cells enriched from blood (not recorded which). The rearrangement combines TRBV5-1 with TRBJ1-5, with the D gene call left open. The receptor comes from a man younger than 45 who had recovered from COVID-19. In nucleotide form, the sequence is TGCGCCAGCAGCTTGTCAGCGCTTGAGGGTCAGCCCCAGCATTTT. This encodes CASSLSALEGQPQHF.